The clone carrying this TCR beta chain was counted ten times or more. No antigen is known for it. The sample comes from a study of T cells in Graves' hyperthyroidism and ophthalmopathy. Overall study context: Peripheral blood was drawn at first diagnosis, prior to all treatment. Study outcomes and limitations: From stable hyperthyroidism, ophthalmopathy was set apart by a 13 V-J model. Most clonotypes expanded in thyroid above 0.001 were likewise present in blood.

Template material for amplifying TCR beta CDR3 regions consisted of RNA transcripts. The TCR CDR3 first-round RT-PCR relied on the HTBI primer set. MiXCR, run by TCRdb on the multiplex PCR reads, gives a single entry per CDR3 protein. Of hundreds of thousands of distinct CDR3 sequences in the sample, around a quarter are singletons; the top ten hold roughly 10%. The ends lost 6 bases at V and 3 bases at J; junction bases unmatched: 7. The CDR3 consists of 14 residues. Germline V gives CDR1 SGHRS, CDR2 YFSETQ. V and J are TRBV5-1 and TRBJ1-1, with 8 bases that match TRBD1. The sample taken for sequencing was blood. The source is a woman in her 30s with Graves' ophthalmopathy. The CDR3 here is CASKGQGLDTEAFF. CDR3 nucleotides: TGCGCCAGCAAAGGACAGGGCCTCGACACTGAAGCTTTCTTT. The full variable domain, rest sourced from reference TRBV5-1 and TRBJ1-1, is KAGVTQTPRYLIKTRGQQVTLSCSPISGHRSVSWYQQTPGQGLQFLFEYFSETQRNKGNFPGRFSGRQFSNSRSEMNVSTLELGDSALYLCASKGQGLDTEAFFGQGTRLTVV.